This TCR beta chain originates from a study of CD8+ T cells in alopecia areata (dated 2018 in TCRdb). Background on the whole study: The treated patients, all with moderate-to-severe alopecia areata, were enrolled in an open-label pilot trial of oral tofacitinib given at 5 to 10 mg twice daily. Patients received tofacitinib for 6 to 18 months and were then followed off drug for 6 months to check for delayed response and recurrence. The SALT score, which quantifies the percentage of affected scalp surface area, was used to measure disease severity in treated patients. High-throughput TCRbeta sequencing was used to examine T cell clonal expansion in alopecia areata in both the C3H/HeJ mouse model and human patients. Human TCRbeta sequencing covered scalp tissue and sorted CD4+ and CD8+ peripheral blood T cells from patchy and totalis/universalis alopecia areata patients and healthy controls. Biopsies were taken from tofacitinib-treated patients at baseline and again at 4 and 24 weeks into treatment, and several of those patients also had a later scalp biopsy. Scalp clonality was compared across normal scalp (n=4), patchy alopecia areata scalp (n=8), and alopecia totalis/universalis scalp (n=8). RNA was extracted with the PAXgene miRNA kit for fixed scalp, the miRNeasy kit for PBMCs, and the RNeasy kit for mouse skin. immunoSEQ multiplex PCR using 35 Vbeta forward primers and 13 Jbeta reverse primers was used to amplify TCRbeta CDR3 regions.

CDR1 SGHRS and CDR2 YFSETQ were looked up in the germline V gene. At the junction V is shortened by 0 bases and J by 8 bases, with 8 bases in between. From the cysteine through the phenylalanine, the CDR3 covers 12 amino acids. The only DNA kept is the CDR3, 36 bases in frame from the first base. Explained via the paper, the time point label denotes: about 25 weeks on oral tofacitinib. The sample's treatment or condition label, decoded: oral pan-JAK inhibitor, 5-10 mg twice daily. Lesional scalp punch biopsies and peripheral blood were collected from alopecia areata patients. After PBMCs were isolated by density centrifugation and stained for CD3, CD4 and CD8, a FACSAria was used to sort CD4+ and CD8+ T cells. Notes on this clone: Its antigen target is currently unknown. Base qualities are missing; no much larger clone stands one base away. Other DNA sequences in the same sample also yield this CDR3.

Libraries were prepared through the immunoSEQ multiplex PCR assay. For TCR sequencing, RNA was extracted from every sample and reverse transcribed into cDNA to serve as template. SuperScript III was used for first-strand cDNA synthesis, primed with a 2:1 mix of oligo-dT and random hexamers. A synthetic immune receptor repertoire was used to gauge amplification bias, and whatever bias remained was removed computationally. Per the original workflow: After raw reads were preprocessed to remove errors, the CDR3 was defined following IMGT conventions as running from the conserved cysteine to phenylalanine. Clonality was calculated as 1 minus Shannon entropy normalized by log2 of the number of productive unique TCRs. Scalp TCRbeta sequences were cross-referenced with sorted blood CD4 and CD8 repertoires so that the CD4 or CD8 identity of scalp clones could be inferred. TCRdb's version of the immuneACCESS table is confined to in-frame rearrangements and falls short of the full clone set. An unresolved V gene accounts for under half of the shortfall where checked; the remainder is of unknown origin. V and J calls plus clone size are reproduced from that table; the DNA served to infer D and trimming. For this sample the table gives 150,000 to 200,000 clones, of which roughly 66% were detected only once. Around 0.92% of the sample belongs to the ten largest clones.

General study outcomes and caveats: Many expanded lesional clones were found to persist in scalp and blood during tofacitinib treatment, and relapse after treatment cessation may be partly explained by this persistence. Compared with normal scalp, lesional scalp had higher clonality and more expanded CD8+ clones, particularly in alopecia totalis/universalis, a pattern that suggests antigenic drive. Tofacitinib significantly lowered scalp clonality and the number of expanded CD8+ clones among the top 100 scalp clones. Resident alphabeta T cells in normal human skin are also sequenced, complicating scalp TCR repertoire analysis, unlike mouse skin dominated by gammadelta T cells. Because the treated cohort was small and included a single nonresponder, larger studies are needed to assess links between baseline CD8+ expansion and response. TCR sequences shared between patients were less clear than in mice, possibly partly because of HLA diversity in the patient population.

This sequence uses TRBV5-1 and TRBJ1-2, with a weak D call of TRBD1 (6 bases match). Sequenced here: CD4+ T cells sorted from blood, sampled at week 24, from a patient treated with tofacitinib. The receptor was isolated from a human donor with alopecia areata. The CDR3 region has the sequence CASSLDRAGYTF. The DNA sequence follows: TGCGCCAGCAGCTTGGACAGGGCAGGCTACACCTTC.